This is a list of T cell receptor beta chains from one sample in a study of vaccination and CD4 T cells after COVID-19. These receptors are not linked to any known antigen. TCRdb re-called the PCR reads with MiXCR, one entry per CDR3 protein. Found here are some 26,000 distinct CDR3 sequences, roughly two thirds of them singletons; the top ten hold about 16%. The material was CD4+ T cells from blood, cultured in vitro, obtained after SARS-CoV-2 vaccination. The receptors were sampled from a human donor who received a COVID-19 vaccine. CDR3s include the opening cysteine and the closing phenylalanine or tryptophan. D genes are given only for firm matches. The size of a clone is reported for some rows only, either as once, few or many, or as a class for expanded clones.

>.|TRBJ1-3|.|TRBV7-6
TGTGCCAGCAGCTTAAGTTTATCTGGAAACACCATATATTTT
CASSLSLSGNTIYF
>few|TRBJ1-5|TRBD1|TRBV6-1
TGTGCCAGCAGGGCCACCGGGACAGGGTTCCAGCCCCAGCATTTT
CASRATGTGFQPQHF
>few|TRBJ2-5|TRBD2|TRBV2
TGTGCCAGCAGTGAAGCGTCGAGACTAGCTAGGGAGACCCAGTACTTC
CASSEASRLARETQYF
>few|TRBJ1-1|.|TRBV6-1
TGTGCCAGCAGGGCATTAGCGTCTGGGAATTTGGTTACTGAAGCTTTCTTT
CASRALASGNLVTEAFF
>.|TRBJ1-1|.|TRBV15
TGTGCCACCAGCAGAGCAACAGGGTTAATGAACACTGAAGCTTTCTTT
CATSRATGLMNTEAFF
>.|TRBJ1-6|.|TRBV27
TGTGCCAGCAGTTTATACTCCTATAATTCACCCCTCCACTTT
CASSLYSYNSPLHF
>.|TRBJ2-6|TRBD2|TRBV5-8
TGTGCCAGCAGCTTGGCCCTGGGTAGCGGGGGAACGATCTCTGGGGCCAACGTCCTGACTTTC
CASSLALGSGGTISGANVLTF
>once|TRBJ1-6|.|TRBV30
TGTGCCTGGACTGCGGAGAGGGATTCACCCCTCCACTTT
CAWTAERDSPLHF
>.|TRBJ2-5|TRBD2|TRBV5-1
TGCGCCAGCAGCTTGAGCGGGGATCCGCGGGAGACCCAGTACTTC
CASSLSGDPRETQYF
>.|TRBJ1-2|TRBD1|TRBV12-3/TRBV12-4
TGTGCCAGCAGTTTGGGGGACAGGGCCGATGGCTACACCTTC
CASSLGDRADGYTF
>.|TRBJ1-5|.|TRBV30
TGTGCCTGGAGTGTGTTGAGGAATGGGAGGGAGAAAACCTCCCAGCATTTT
CAWSVLRNGREKTSQHF
>.|TRBJ2-1|TRBD2|TRBV20-1
TGCAGTGCTAGAGACCCGGGGGGCTCCTACAATGAGCAGTTCTTC
CSARDPGGSYNEQFF
>few|TRBJ1-1|.|TRBV6-5
TGTGCCAGCAGTTACTCCTACACAGGTAGTGACACTGAAGCTTTCTTT
CASSYSYTGSDTEAFF
>.|TRBJ2-5|TRBD2|TRBV30
TGTGCCCTATCCCGGGGGGACTTAAAAGAGACCCAGTACTTC
CALSRGDLKETQYF
>few|TRBJ2-2|.|TRBV20-1
TGCAGTGCAAGGGACGGTGGGACCGGGGAGCTGTTTTTT
CSARDGGTGELFF
>.|TRBJ2-5|.|TRBV5-1
TGCGCCAGCAGCTTCTGGGGGGATCACCAAGAGACCCAGTACTTC
CASSFWGDHQETQYF